The 5 T cell receptor beta chains below come from one sample, sequenced in a study of CD8+CD57+ T cells in acquired aplastic anemia. For sequencing, patients were chosen who had shown expansion of CD8+CD57+ cells by flow cytometry. Genomic DNA constituted the template upon which TCR beta VDJ and CDR3 profiling was performed. TCRdb independently ran MiXCR on the reads; one entry per CDR3 protein. The sample shows a few hundred thousand distinct CDR3 sequences, roughly 34% of them seen only once. Sequencing input: sorted CD4+, CD8+, or CD8+CD57+ T cells (not recorded which) from PBMCs. Receptors originate from a human donor with aplastic anemia.

The sample holds a few counts of this clonotype. V gene TRBV4-1 combines with J gene TRBJ2-7, with a weak D call TRBD1 (6 bases). The V end was cut by 7 bases, the J end by 5 bases, with 18 bases between. The CDR3 loop spans 14 amino acids. Germline V lookup: CDR1 MGHRA, CDR2 YSYEKL. CDR3 coding DNA: TGCGCCAGCACCGACAGGCGTGTGGTCCACGAGCAGTACTTC. It translates to CASTDRRVVHEQYF.

This clonotype was seen repeatedly, ten times or more. V and J are TRBV2 and TRBJ2-1; D unresolved. The CDR3 has 15 residues. Germline V CDR1 and CDR2: SNHLY, FYNNEI. V was cut by 1 base and J by 6 bases, with 13 bases left in between. Written as DNA, the CDR3 is TGTGCCAGCAGTGAAGACAGTGGTTTTCCCAATGAGCAGTTCTTC. Residues: CASSEDSGFPNEQFF.

A word on this clonotype: A read error may account for a junction end that differs from germline. The DNA of the CDR3 is TGCGCCTGGAGTGTTTTTTTACCCCATCTGGAGCAGTACTTC. It codes for CAWSVFLPHLEQYF. The J gene is TRBJ2-7, the V gene TRBV30; no firm D call. The CDR3 length is 14 residues. Looked up from germline, CDR1 is GTSNPN and CDR2 is SVGIG (reference sequence).

At least ten counts were recorded for this clonotype. The chain employs TRBV10-3 and TRBJ2-3, with 8 bases lining up with TRBD2. CDR3 size: 13 residues. The junction had 4 bases not matched to a gene; V was cut back by 9 bases and J by 2 bases. Germline V gene lookup returns CDR1 ENHRY and CDR2 SYGVKD. The CDR3 here is CAIGGRNTDTQYF. The CDR3 bases are TGTGCCATTGGCGGGAGGAACACAGATACGCAGTATTTT.

The chain joins TRBV7-9 to TRBJ2-1; 10 bases match TRBD2. This CDR3 contains 16 residues. The ends lost 6 bases at V and 0 bases at J; junction bases unmatched: 5. CDR1 and CDR2 from the germline V gene are SEHNR and FQNEAQ (reference sequence). The CDR3 coding sequence is TGTGCCAGCAGATCCAGCGGGGGGGGCTCCTACAATGAGCAGTTCTTC. Encoded protein: CASRSSGGGSYNEQFF.